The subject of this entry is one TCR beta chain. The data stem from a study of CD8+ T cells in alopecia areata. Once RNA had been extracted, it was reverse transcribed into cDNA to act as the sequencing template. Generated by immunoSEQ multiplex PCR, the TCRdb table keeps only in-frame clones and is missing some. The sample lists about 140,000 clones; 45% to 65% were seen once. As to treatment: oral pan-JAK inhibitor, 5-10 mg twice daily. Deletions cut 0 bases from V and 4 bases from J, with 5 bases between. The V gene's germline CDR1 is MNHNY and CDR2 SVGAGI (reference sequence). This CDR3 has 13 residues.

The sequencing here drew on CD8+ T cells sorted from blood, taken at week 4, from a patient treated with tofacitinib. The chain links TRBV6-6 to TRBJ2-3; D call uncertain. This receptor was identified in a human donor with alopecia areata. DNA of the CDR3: TGTGCCAGCAGTTACTCGAGGTCAGATACGCAGTATTTT. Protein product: CASSYSRSDTQYF.